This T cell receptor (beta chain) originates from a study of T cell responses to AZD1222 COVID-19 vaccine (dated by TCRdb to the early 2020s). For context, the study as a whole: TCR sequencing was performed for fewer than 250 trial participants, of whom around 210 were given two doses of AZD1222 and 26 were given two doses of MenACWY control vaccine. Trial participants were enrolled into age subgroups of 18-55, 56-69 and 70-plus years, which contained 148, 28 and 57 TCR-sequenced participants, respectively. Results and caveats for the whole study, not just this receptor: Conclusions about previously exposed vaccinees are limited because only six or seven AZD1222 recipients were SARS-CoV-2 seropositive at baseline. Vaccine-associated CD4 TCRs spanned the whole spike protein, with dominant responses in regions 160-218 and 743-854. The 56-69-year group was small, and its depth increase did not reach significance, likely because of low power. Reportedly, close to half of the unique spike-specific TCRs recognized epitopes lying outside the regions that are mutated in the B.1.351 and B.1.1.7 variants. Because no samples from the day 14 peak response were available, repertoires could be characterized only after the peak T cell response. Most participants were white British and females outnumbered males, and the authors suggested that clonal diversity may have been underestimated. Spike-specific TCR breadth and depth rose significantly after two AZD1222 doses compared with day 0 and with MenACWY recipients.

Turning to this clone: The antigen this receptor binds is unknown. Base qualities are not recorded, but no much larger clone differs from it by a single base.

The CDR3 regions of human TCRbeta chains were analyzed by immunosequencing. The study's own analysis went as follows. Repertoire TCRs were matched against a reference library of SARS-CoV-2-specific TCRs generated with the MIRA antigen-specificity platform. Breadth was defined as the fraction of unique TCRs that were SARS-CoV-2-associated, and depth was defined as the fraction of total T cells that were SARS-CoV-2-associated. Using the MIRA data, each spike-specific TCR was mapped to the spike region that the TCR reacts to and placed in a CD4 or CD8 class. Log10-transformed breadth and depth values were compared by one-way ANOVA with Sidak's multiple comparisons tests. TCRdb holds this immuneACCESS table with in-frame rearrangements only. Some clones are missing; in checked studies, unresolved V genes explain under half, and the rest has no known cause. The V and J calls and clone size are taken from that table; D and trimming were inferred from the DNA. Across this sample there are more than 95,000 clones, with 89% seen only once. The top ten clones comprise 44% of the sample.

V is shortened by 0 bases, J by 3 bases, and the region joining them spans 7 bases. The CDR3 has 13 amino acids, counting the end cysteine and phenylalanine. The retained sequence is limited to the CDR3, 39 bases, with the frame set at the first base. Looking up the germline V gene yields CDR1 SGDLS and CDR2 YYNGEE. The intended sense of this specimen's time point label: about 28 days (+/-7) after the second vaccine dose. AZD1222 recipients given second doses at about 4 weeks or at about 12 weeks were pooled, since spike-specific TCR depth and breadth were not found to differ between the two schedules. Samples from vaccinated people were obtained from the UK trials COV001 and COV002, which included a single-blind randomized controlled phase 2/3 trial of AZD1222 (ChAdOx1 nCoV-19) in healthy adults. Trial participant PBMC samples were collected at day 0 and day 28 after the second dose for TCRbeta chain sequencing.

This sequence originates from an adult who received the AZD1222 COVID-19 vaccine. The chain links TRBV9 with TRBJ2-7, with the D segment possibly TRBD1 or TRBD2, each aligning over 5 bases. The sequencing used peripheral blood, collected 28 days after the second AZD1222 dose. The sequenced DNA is TGTGCCAGCAGCGTAGGGGACGACTACGAGCAGTACTTC. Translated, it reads CASSVGDDYEQYF.